The subject of this entry is one T cell receptor (beta chain). This specimen comes from a study of blood T cell repertoires in COVID-19. Looking at the study overall: The cDNA or gDNA used as material had been derived from T cells, B-cell-depleted T cells, or PBMCs.

Profiled with immunoSEQ multiplex PCR; TCRdb holds only in-frame clones, not every one. The sample yields a few hundred thousand clones, over 75% seen once. Participants came from roughly 24 US areas, aged roughly 18 to 95 years. Cohort assignment relied on participant-reported clinical history. Before being deemed recovered, Cohort 3 donors had two negative PCRs, clearance, or symptom resolution. With 5 bases clipped from V and 4 bases from J, the junction kept 10 bases outside the gene matches. The CDR3 is made up of 15 amino acids. CDR1 is MNHEY, CDR2 SVGAGI, per germline. The genes are TRBV6-5 and TRBJ1-2; TRBD1 agrees at 7 bases. The sequencing sample was made of PBMCs or T cells enriched from blood (not recorded which). The sequence derives from a young man who had recovered from COVID-19. This CDR3 is CASSPRQGLAYGYTF. CDR3 in DNA: TGTGCCAGCAGTCCCCGACAGGGTTTAGCCTATGGCTACACCTTC.